This T cell receptor beta chain was documented in a study of blood T cell repertoires in COVID-19. Across the study: Collection of acute and convalescent COVID-19 samples took place in the United States, Italy and Spain. From T cells, B-cell-depleted T cells, or PBMCs came the material, which was cDNA or gDNA.

The assay was immunoSEQ multiplex PCR, and TCRdb's table has in-frame clones only and misses some. The table shows under 300,000 clones, with roughly 80% occurring only once. V was pared by 6 bases and J by 2 bases, with 10 bases between. This CDR3 is 13 amino acids long. In germline, CDR1 is MNHNY, CDR2 SVGAGI (reference sequence). Sequencing was carried out using peripheral blood. The clonotype comes from a woman of 80 years or more with acute or convalescent COVID-19. The chain combines TRBV6-6 with TRBJ1-2; TRBD1 is a possible D gene (6 bases). Here the CDR3 DNA reads TGTGCCAGCAGCCAGGGGACAAACTATGGCTACACCTTC. Amino acids: CASSQGTNYGYTF.